This T cell receptor (beta chain) was retrieved from a study of OX40 agonist ivuxolimab in advanced cancers. The CDR3 is made up of 14 amino acids. V lost 6 bases and J 8 bases, leaving 19 bases between the germline ends. The germline V gene encodes CDR1 LNHDA and CDR2 SQIVND (reference sequence). In its sample, this clone was seen a few times. Assay: immunoSEQ multiplex PCR; the TCRdb copy retains only in-frame clones and omits some. Among around 83,000 clones listed, roughly 83% were seen once. This chain joins TRBV19 and TRBJ1-2, with a weak D call TRBD1 (5 bases). This TCR derives from an adult with an advanced solid tumor such as melanoma, head and neck, liver or kidney cancer. The specimen was CD4+ or CD8+ T cells sorted from blood, collected in a trial of the OX40 agonist ivuxolimab. For the CDR3, the DNA is TGTGCCAGTAGGCACATAGGAGGGGATGGCGGCTACACCTTC. This codes for CASRHIGGDGGYTF. The variable domain in full, with the rest retrieved from reference TRBV19 and TRBJ1-2, is DGGITQSPKYLFRKEGQNVTLSCEQNLNHDAMYWYRQDPGQGLRLIYYSQIVNDFQKGDIAEGYSVSREKKESFPLTVTSAQKNPTAFYLCASRHIGGDGGYTFGSGTRLTVV.